The present TCR beta chain was sequenced within a study of blood T cell repertoires in COVID-19. The V gene end was trimmed by 8 bases and the J gene end by 3 bases; junction bases not matched to a gene: 3. The germline V gene has CDR1 LNHDA and CDR2 SQIVND (reference sequence). The CDR3 spans 13 residues. The protocol was immunoSEQ multiplex PCR, while the TCRdb copy is restricted to in-frame clones and leaves out a portion. The profile covers nearly 110,000 clones, with 75% to 95% appearing a single time and over 1% taken by the ten largest. Sequencing was carried out using peripheral blood. The receptor was derived from a woman between 25 and 40 years old with acute or convalescent COVID-19. The V and J genes are TRBV19 and TRBJ1-3; TRBD1 agrees at 8 bases. The CDR3 reads CASWDRNGNTIYF. The CDR3 nucleotides are TGTGCCAGTTGGGACAGGAATGGAAACACCATATATTTT.